This is a list of T cell receptor beta chains from one sample in a study of blood T cell repertoires in COVID-19. Method: immunoSEQ multiplex PCR; TCRdb's copy keeps in-frame clones and lacks some. The sample consists of about 140,000 clones, about three quarters of them appearing once. Sequencing used peripheral blood. These receptors all come from an older man with acute or convalescent COVID-19. The CDR3 runs from the conserved cysteine through the conserved F or W. Each record gives: J gene, D gene, V gene, clone size, CDR3 protein, CDR3 DNA. A D gene is named only where the DNA matches it firmly. Size tells how often a clone was seen (once, few, many) or the class of an expanded clone, and some rows leave it out.

>TRBJ2-3|-|TRBV12-3/TRBV12-4|once
CASSRGSTDTQYF
TGTGCCAGCAGTCGGGGGAGCACAGATACGCAGTATTTT
>TRBJ2-7|-|TRBV11-2|-
CASSLAYRGGIEQYF
TGTGCCAGCAGCTTAGCCTACAGGGGGGGAATCGAGCAGTACTTC
>TRBJ1-6|-|TRBV12-2|-
CASRLSDSPLHF
TGTGCAAGTCGCTTAAGCGATTCACCCCTCCACTTT
>TRBJ2-5|-|TRBV19|-
CASSTDSAGETQYF
TGTGCCAGTAGTACCGACTCCGCGGGGGAGACCCAGTACTTC
>TRBJ2-1|-|TRBV7-8|-
CASSLVSGGVAGKQFF
TGTGCCAGCAGCTTAGTTTCAGGGGGCGTAGCGGGTAAGCAGTTCTTC
>TRBJ1-6|TRBD1|TRBV27|many
CASSLAGQAYNSPLHF
TGTGCCAGCAGTTTGGCGGGACAGGCATATAATTCACCCCTCCACTTT
>TRBJ1-1|TRBD1|TRBV9|-
CASSPRTGWDTEAFF
TGTGCCAGCAGCCCCCGGACAGGGTGGGATACTGAAGCTTTCTTT
>TRBJ2-1|TRBD1|TRBV11-2|-
CASSLSSGTVSYNEQFF
TGTGCCAGCAGCTTGAGTTCCGGGACAGTCTCCTACAATGAGCAGTTCTTC
>TRBJ2-5|TRBD2|TRBV5-6|-
CASSLGGGKETQYF
TGTGCCAGCAGCTTGGGGGGAGGGAAAGAGACCCAGTACTTC
>TRBJ1-6|-|TRBV6-5|few
CASRQGPNSPLHF
TGTGCCAGCAGACAGGGTCCGAATTCACCCCTCCACTTT
>TRBJ2-7|-|TRBV19|-
CASSLDGGVKQYF
TGTGCCAGCTCACTCGACGGAGGGGTGAAGCAGTACTTC
>TRBJ1-1|-|TRBV28|-
CASTEGDQRTEAFF
TGTGCCAGCACGGAAGGGGATCAGAGGACTGAAGCTTTCTTT
>TRBJ2-7|TRBD1|TRBV7-6|-
CASSLDGQGLLEASYEQYF
TGTGCCAGCAGCTTAGACGGACAGGGGTTATTGGAGGCCTCCTACGAGCAGTACTTC
>TRBJ2-3|TRBD1|TRBV7-3|-
CASSRQGARTDTQYF
TGTGCCAGCAGCAGACAGGGGGCGCGTACAGATACGCAGTATTTT
>TRBJ2-7|TRBD1|TRBV28|-
CAIGGIEQYF
TGTGCTATAGGGGGCATCGAGCAGTACTTC
>TRBJ2-7|-|TRBV4-1|few
CASSQTARDPLSF
TGCGCCAGCAGCCAAACCGCCCGGGATCCCCTGAGCTTC
>TRBJ1-2|-|TRBV7-2|few
CASSLQGHGYTF
TGTGCCAGCAGCTTACAGGGGCATGGCTACACCTTC
>TRBJ2-1|-|TRBV27|-
CASTTPGGYEQFF
TGTGCCAGCACTACTCCCGGAGGGTATGAGCAGTTCTTC
>TRBJ2-7|TRBD1|TRBV27|few
CASSLGTGARREQYF
TGTGCCAGCAGTCTAGGGACAGGGGCTAGGCGCGAGCAGTACTTC
>TRBJ1-5|-|TRBV28|-
CASSLFSGSLAQPQHF
TGTGCCAGCAGTTTATTCTCCGGGAGCTTAGCCCAGCCCCAGCATTTT
>TRBJ1-4|TRBD1|TRBV28|once
CASSSEGQGGEKLFF
TGTGCCAGCAGTTCTGAGGGACAGGGCGGTGAAAAACTGTTTTTT
>TRBJ1-2|TRBD1|TRBV6-6|-
CASTARDRGHGYTF
TGTGCCAGCACAGCACGGGACAGGGGGCATGGCTACACCTTC
>TRBJ1-1|-|TRBV11-1|-
CASSPVGLTEAFF
TGTGCCAGCAGTCCGGTGGGCCTCACTGAAGCTTTCTTT
>TRBJ2-1|-|TRBV24-1|-
CATSDWVTQVGEQFF
TGTGCCACCAGTGATTGGGTCACCCAGGTCGGTGAGCAGTTCTTC
>TRBJ2-5|TRBD2|TRBV3-1/TRBV3-2|-
CASSQDESGGLAGEETQYF
TGTGCCAGCAGCCAAGATGAAAGCGGAGGACTAGCGGGGGAAGAGACCCAGTACTTC
>TRBJ1-2|-|TRBV6-6|once
CASSYLGRELGYTF
TGTGCCAGCAGTTACTTGGGCAGGGAACTTGGCTACACCTTC
>TRBJ2-3|-|TRBV19|-
CASSIGQGIATQYF
TGTGCCAGTAGTATAGGGCAGGGGATTGCTACGCAGTATTTT
>TRBJ2-5|TRBD2|TRBV30|-
CASQIAGGRETQYF
TGTGCCTCCCAGATAGCGGGGGGGCGAGAGACCCAGTACTTC
>TRBJ1-4|-|TRBV7-2|-
CASSSRQAPNEKLFF
TGTGCCAGCAGCTCCAGACAGGCCCCGAATGAAAAACTGTTTTTT
>TRBJ2-7|TRBD1|TRBV28|-
CASSTTGPLTYEQYF
TGTGCCAGCAGTACGACAGGGCCCCTTACCTACGAGCAGTACTTC
>TRBJ1-5|-|TRBV28|-
CASSLDLGGRNQPQHF
TGTGCCAGCAGTTTGGACCTAGGGGGACGGAATCAGCCCCAGCATTTT
>TRBJ2-7|TRBD1|TRBV20-1|-
CSASPDRGFTYEQYF
TGCAGTGCTAGTCCCGACAGGGGGTTTACCTACGAGCAGTACTTC
>TRBJ2-3|-|TRBV4-3|-
CASSQDLRGSDTQYF
TGCGCCAGCAGCCAAGATCTGAGAGGGTCAGATACGCAGTATTTT
>TRBJ2-1|-|TRBV27|-
CASSLEGTAYNEQFF
TGTGCCAGCAGTTTGGAGGGGACTGCATACAATGAGCAGTTCTTC
>TRBJ2-7|-|TRBV29-1|-
CSGGQFAYEQYF
TGCAGCGGCGGACAGTTCGCCTACGAGCAGTACTTC
>TRBJ1-2|-|TRBV19|-
CASTPSSANYGYTF
TGTGCCAGTACTCCGTCGTCAGCTAACTATGGCTACACCTTC
>TRBJ2-3|TRBD2|TRBV11-2|-
CASSVTSVSTDTQYF
TGTGCCAGCAGCGTAACTAGCGTAAGCACAGATACGCAGTATTTT
>TRBJ2-1|-|TRBV14|-
CASSQNRDNEQFF
TGTGCCAGCAGCCAGAACAGGGACAATGAGCAGTTCTTC
>TRBJ2-3|TRBD1|TRBV7-9|few
CASSYRTGGTDTQYF
TGTGCCAGCAGCTATCGGACAGGGGGCACAGATACGCAGTATTTT
>TRBJ1-6|TRBD1|TRBV28|few
CASSFLGQGAGSPLHF
TGTGCCAGCAGTTTCCTCGGACAGGGGGCAGGGTCACCCCTCCACTTT
>TRBJ2-2|-|TRBV6-6|-
CASSLLQGTGELFF
TGTGCCAGCAGTCTACTCCAGGGCACCGGGGAGCTGTTTTTT
>TRBJ1-6|-|TRBV3-1/TRBV3-2|-
CASSGGHLNSPLHF
TGTGCCAGCAGCGGGGGACATCTTAATTCACCCCTCCACTTT
>TRBJ1-4|TRBD1|TRBV5-5|-
CASSANRGVNEKLFF
TGTGCCAGCAGCGCCAACAGGGGCGTTAATGAAAAACTGTTTTTT
>TRBJ1-6|TRBD1|TRBV28|-
CASSLGTDSPLHF
TGTGCCAGCAGTTTGGGGACAGATTCACCCCTCCACTTT
>TRBJ2-5|-|TRBV12-3/TRBV12-4|-
CASSESQETQYF
TGTGCCAGCAGCGAGAGCCAAGAGACCCAGTACTTC
>TRBJ2-7|-|TRBV6-5|-
CASSTQGVLGEQYF
TGTGCCAGCAGTACCCAAGGGGTTCTGGGCGAGCAGTACTTC
>TRBJ1-1|-|TRBV29-1|few
CSVSPSTEAFF
TGCAGCGTTTCCCCCAGCACTGAAGCTTTCTTT
>TRBJ2-5|TRBD1|TRBV7-9|-
CASSSGGQGYF
TGTGCCAGCAGCTCGGGGGGACAGGGGTACTTC